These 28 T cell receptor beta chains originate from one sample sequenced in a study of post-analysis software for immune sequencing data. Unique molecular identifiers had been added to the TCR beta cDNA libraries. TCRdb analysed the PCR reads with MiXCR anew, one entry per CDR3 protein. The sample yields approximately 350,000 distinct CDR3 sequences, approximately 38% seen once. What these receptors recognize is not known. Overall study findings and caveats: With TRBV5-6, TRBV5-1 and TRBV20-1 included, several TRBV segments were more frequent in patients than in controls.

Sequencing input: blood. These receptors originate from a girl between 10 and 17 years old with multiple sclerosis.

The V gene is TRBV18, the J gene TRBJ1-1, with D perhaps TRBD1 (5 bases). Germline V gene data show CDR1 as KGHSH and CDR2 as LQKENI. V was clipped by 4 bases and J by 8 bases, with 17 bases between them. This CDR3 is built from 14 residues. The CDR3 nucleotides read TGTGCCAGCTCACGCTCCTCGACAGTTTTAGAAGCTTTCTTT. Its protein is CASSRSSTVLEAFF.

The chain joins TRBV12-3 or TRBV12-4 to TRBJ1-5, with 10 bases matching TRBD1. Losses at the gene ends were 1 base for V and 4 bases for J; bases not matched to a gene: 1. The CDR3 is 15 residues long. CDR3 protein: CASSLEDRGNQPQHF. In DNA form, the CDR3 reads TGTGCCAGCAGTTTAGAGGACAGGGGGAATCAGCCCCAGCATTTT.

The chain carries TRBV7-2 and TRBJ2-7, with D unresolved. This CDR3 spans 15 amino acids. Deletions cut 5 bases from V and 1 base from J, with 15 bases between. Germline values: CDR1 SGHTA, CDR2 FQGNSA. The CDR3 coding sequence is TGTGCCAGCAGCGATGCTCTGGACGGATCCTACGAGCAGTACTTC. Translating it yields CASSDALDGSYEQYF.

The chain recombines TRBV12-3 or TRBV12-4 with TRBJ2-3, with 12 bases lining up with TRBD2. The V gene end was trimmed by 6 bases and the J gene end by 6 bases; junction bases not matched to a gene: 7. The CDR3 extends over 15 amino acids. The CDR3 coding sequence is TGTGCCAGCAGCCCGGGACTAGCGGGTCCGGATACGCAGTATTTT. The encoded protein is CASSPGLAGPDTQYF.

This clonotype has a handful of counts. CDR3 nucleotide sequence: TGCAGTGCTAGAGTACAGGTCTATGGCTACACCTTC. Residues: CSARVQVYGYTF. This chain uses TRBV20-1 with TRBJ1-2, with a tentative D call TRBD1 (5 bases). Looked up from germline, CDR1 is DFQATT and CDR2 is SNEGSKA (reference sequence). The CDR3 is 12 amino acids. V lost 1 base and J 4 bases, leaving 7 bases between the germline ends.

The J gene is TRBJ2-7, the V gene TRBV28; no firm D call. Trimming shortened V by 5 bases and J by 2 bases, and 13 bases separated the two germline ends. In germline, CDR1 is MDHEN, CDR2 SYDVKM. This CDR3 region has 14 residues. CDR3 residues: CASSARTVTYEQYF. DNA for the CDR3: TGTGCCAGCAGTGCAAGGACGGTTACCTACGAGCAGTACTTC.

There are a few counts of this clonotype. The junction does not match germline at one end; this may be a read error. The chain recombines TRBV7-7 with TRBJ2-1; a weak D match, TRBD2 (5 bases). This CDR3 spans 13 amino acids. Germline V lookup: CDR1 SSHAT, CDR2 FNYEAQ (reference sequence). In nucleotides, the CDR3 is TGTGCTAGCAGCTTAGTAAGCGGAGATGAGCAGTTCTTC. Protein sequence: CASSLVSGDEQFF.

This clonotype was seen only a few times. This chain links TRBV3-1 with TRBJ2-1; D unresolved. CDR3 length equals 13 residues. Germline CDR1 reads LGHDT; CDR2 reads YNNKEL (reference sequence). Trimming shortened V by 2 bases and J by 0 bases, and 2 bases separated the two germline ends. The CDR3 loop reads CASSQSSYNEQFF. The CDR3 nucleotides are TGTGCCAGCAGCCAAAGCTCCTACAATGAGCAGTTCTTC.

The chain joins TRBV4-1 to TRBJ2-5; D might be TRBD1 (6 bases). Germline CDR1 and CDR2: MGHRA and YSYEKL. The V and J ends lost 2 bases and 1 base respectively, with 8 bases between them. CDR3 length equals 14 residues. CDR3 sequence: CASSQQGTQETQYF. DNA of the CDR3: TGCGCCAGCAGCCAACAGGGGACCCAAGAGACCCAGTACTTC.

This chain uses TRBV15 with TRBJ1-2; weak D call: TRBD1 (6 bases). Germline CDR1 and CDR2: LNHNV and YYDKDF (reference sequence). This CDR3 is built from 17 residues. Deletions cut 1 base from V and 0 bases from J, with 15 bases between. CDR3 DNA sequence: TGTGCCACCAGCAGAGCAGGGGACGCGGCCTCTAACTATGGCTACACCTTC. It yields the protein CATSRAGDAASNYGYTF.

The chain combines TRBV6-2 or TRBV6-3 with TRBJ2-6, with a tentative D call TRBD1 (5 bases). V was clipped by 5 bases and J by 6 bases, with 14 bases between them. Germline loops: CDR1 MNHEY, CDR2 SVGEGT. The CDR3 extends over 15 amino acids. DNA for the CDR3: TGTGCCAGCAGTCGATACAGGTCCTCGGCCAACGTCCTGACTTTC. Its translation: CASSRYRSSANVLTF.

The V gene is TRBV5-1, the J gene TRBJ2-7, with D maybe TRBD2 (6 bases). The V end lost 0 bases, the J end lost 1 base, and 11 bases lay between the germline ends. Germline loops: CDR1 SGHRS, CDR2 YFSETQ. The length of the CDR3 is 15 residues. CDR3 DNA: TGCGCCAGCAGCTTGGTTGGGACTTCATCCTACGAGCAGTACTTC. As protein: CASSLVGTSSYEQYF.

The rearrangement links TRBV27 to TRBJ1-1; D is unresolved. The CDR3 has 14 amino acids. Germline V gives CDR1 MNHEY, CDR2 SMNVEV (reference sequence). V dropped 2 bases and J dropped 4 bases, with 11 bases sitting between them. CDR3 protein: CASSLSRRATEAFF. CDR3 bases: TGTGCCAGCAGTTTAAGCAGGAGGGCCACTGAAGCTTTCTTT.

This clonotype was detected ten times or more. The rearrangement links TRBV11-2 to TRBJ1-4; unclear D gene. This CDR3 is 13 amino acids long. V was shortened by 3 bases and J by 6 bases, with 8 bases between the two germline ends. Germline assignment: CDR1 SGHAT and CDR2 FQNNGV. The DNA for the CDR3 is TGTGCCAGCAGCTTTTTGGAGGATGAAAAACTGTTTTTT. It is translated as CASSFLEDEKLFF.

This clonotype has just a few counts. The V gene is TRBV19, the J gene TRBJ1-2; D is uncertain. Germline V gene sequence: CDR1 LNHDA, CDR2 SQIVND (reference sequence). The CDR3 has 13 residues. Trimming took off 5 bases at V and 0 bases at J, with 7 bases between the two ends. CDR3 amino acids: CASSGGSNYGYTF. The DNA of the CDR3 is TGTGCCAGTAGTGGAGGTTCTAACTATGGCTACACCTTC.

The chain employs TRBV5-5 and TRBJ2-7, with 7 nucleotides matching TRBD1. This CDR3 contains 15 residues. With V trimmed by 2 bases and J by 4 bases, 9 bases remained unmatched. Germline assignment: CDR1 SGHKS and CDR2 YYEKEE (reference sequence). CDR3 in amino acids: CASSFSRQGPYEQYF. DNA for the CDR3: TGTGCCAGCAGCTTTTCGAGACAGGGCCCTTACGAGCAGTACTTC.

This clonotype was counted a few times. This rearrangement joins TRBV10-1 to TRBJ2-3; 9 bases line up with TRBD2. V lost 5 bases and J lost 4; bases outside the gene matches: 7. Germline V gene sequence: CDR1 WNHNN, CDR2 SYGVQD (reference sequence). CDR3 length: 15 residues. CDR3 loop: CASSPQRGASDTQYF. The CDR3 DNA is TGCGCCAGCAGTCCCCAGCGGGGGGCTTCAGATACGCAGTATTTT.

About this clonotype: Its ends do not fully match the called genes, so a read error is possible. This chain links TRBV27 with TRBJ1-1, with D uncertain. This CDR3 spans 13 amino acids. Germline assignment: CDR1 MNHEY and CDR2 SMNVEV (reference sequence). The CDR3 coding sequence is TGTGCCAGCGGTTTAAGAGGGCGGACTGAAGCTTTCTTT. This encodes CASGLRGRTEAFF.

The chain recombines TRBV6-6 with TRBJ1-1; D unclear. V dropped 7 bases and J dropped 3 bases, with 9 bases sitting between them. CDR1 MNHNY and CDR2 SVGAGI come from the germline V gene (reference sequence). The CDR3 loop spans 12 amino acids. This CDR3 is CASKGGYTEAFF. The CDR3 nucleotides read TGTGCCAGCAAAGGCGGTTACACTGAAGCTTTCTTT.

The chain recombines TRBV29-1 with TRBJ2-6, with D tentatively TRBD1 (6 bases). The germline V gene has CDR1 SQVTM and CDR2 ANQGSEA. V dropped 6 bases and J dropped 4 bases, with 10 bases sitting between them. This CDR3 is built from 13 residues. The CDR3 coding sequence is TGCAGCGTCACAGGGCCAGGGGCCAACGTCCTGACTTTC. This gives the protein CSVTGPGANVLTF.

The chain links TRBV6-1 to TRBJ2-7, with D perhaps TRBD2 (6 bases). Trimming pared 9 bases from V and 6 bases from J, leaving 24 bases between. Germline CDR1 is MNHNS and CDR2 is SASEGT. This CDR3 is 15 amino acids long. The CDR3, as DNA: TGTGCCAGTCGTCCTCCGGGACTTAGAACGGGCGAGCAGTACTTC. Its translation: CASRPPGLRTGEQYF.

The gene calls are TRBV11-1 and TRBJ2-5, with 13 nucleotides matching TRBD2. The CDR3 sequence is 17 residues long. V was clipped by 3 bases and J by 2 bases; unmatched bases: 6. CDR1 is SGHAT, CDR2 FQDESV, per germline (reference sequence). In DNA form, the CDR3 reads TGTGCCAGCAGCTTCGGGACTAGCGGGACGATTCAAGAGACCCAGTACTTC. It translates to CASSFGTSGTIQETQYF.

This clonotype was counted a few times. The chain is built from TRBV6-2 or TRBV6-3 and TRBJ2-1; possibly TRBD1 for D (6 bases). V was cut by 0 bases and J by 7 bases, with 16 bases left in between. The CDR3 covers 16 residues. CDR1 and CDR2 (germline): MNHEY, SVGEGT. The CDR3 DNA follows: TGTGCCAGCAGTTACTCGGGCCAGGGGATAAGAAATGAGCAGTTCTTC. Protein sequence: CASSYSGQGIRNEQFF.

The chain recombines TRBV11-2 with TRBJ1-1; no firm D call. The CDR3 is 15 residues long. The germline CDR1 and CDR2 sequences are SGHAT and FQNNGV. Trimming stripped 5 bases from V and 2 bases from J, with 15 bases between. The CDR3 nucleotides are TGTGCCAGCAGCCCGATGGACGGCATAAACACTGAAGCTTTCTTT. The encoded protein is CASSPMDGINTEAFF.

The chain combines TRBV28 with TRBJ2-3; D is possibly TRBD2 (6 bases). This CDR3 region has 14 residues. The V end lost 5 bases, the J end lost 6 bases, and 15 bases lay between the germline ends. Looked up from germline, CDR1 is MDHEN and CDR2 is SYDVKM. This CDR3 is CASSPPMSGDTQYF. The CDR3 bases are TGTGCCAGCAGTCCCCCCATGAGCGGGGATACGCAGTATTTT.

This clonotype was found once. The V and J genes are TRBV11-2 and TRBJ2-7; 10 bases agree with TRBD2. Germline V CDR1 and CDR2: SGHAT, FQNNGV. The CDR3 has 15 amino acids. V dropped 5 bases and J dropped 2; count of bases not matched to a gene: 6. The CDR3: CASSPLSGGAYEQYF. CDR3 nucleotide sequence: TGTGCCAGCAGCCCCTTGAGCGGGGGGGCCTACGAGCAGTACTTC. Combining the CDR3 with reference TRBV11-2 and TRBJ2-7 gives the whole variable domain EAGVAQSPRYKIIEKRQSVAFWCNPISGHATLYWYQQILGQGPKLLIQFQNNGVVDDSQLPKDRFSAERLKGVDSTLKIQPAKLEDSAVYLCASSPLSGGAYEQYFGPGTRLTVT.

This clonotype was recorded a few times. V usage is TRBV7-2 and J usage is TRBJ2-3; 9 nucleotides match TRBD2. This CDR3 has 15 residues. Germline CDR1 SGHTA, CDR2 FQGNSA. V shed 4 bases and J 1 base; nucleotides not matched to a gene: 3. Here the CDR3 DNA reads TGTGCCAGCAGCTCCCAGCGGGGGGGCACAGATACGCAGTATTTT. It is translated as CASSSQRGGTDTQYF. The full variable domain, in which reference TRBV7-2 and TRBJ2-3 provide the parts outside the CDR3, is GAGVSQSPSNKVTEKGKDVELRCDPISGHTALYWYRQSLGQGLEFLIYFQGNSAPDKSGLPSDRFSAERTGGSVSTLTIQRTQQEDSAVYLCASSSQRGGTDTQYFGPGTRLTVL.

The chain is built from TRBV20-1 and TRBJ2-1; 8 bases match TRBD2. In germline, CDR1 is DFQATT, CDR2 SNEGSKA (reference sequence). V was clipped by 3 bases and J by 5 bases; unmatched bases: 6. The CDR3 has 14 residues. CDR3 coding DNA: TGCAGTGCTAGGGCAGCGGGGGATCACAATGAGCAGTTCTTC. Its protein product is CSARAAGDHNEQFF.